Following are 23 T cell receptor beta chains from one sample sequenced in a study of cytomegalovirus exposure and HLA in healthy donors. Repertoires were generated with immunoSEQ multiplex PCR, while TCRdb's copy carries only in-frame clones and drops some. The table has about 64,000 clones, roughly 94% seen once. Material: PBMCs. The receptors were gathered from a woman aged 18-29 years in good health and CMV-seronegative.

This rearrangement joins TRBV6-5 to TRBJ2-1; a weak D match, TRBD2 (6 bases). Deletions cut 5 bases from V and 0 bases from J, with 11 bases between. Germline CDR1 reads MNHEY; CDR2 reads SVGAGI. The CDR3 runs 15 residues. The CDR3 loop is CASSHDGSSYNEQFF. The CDR3 DNA reads as TGTGCCAGCAGTCATGACGGGAGCTCCTACAATGAGCAGTTCTTC.

The chain uses TRBV19 and TRBJ1-1; D is unresolved. Germline V gene sequence: CDR1 LNHDA, CDR2 SQIVND (reference sequence). Deletions cut 3 bases from V and 3 bases from J, with 8 bases between. The CDR3 totals 13 residues. CDR3 protein: CASSIRVDTEAFF. The CDR3 region has the DNA TGTGCCAGTAGTATCCGGGTTGACACTGAAGCTTTCTTT.

The chain is built from TRBV28 and TRBJ2-7, with D perhaps TRBD2 (6 bases). The germline CDR1 and CDR2 sequences are MDHEN and SYDVKM. Trimming shortened V by 8 bases and J by 12 bases, and 23 bases separated the two germline ends. This CDR3 has 13 residues. The CDR3 protein is CASSATIKGEAYF. Written as DNA, the CDR3 is TGTGCCAGCTCTGCCACTATAAAAGGGGAGGCGTACTTC.

The chain joins TRBV11-2 to TRBJ1-1, with D possibly matching TRBD1 (6 bases). There are 13 residues in the CDR3. Germline CDR1 reads SGHAT; CDR2 reads FQNNGV. Trimming left V 5 bases short and J 6 bases short, with 13 bases between. This CDR3 reads CASSKTGTSEAFF. CDR3 sequence (DNA): TGTGCCAGCAGCAAGACAGGTACCTCTGAAGCTTTCTTT.

The chain combines TRBV2 with TRBJ2-7; D perhaps matches TRBD2 (5 bases). The germline V gene encodes CDR1 SNHLY and CDR2 FYNNEI. The CDR3 has 10 residues. The V and J ends lost 7 bases and 5 bases respectively, with 6 bases between them. In DNA form, the CDR3 reads TGTGCCAGCATCGGGAACGAGCAGTACTTC. It translates to CASIGNEQYF.

The rearrangement links TRBV12-5 to TRBJ2-7; D possibly corresponds to TRBD1 (6 bases). V was trimmed by 5 bases and J by 2 bases, leaving 13 bases between them. This CDR3 has 14 residues. The germline CDR1 and CDR2 sequences are LGHNT and FRNRAP. The CDR3, as DNA: TGTGCTAGTGGTCCGGGACACTACCCCTACGAGCAGTACTTC. Translation gives CASGPGHYPYEQYF.

V usage is TRBV5-1 and J usage is TRBJ1-2; TRBD1 is a possible D gene (5 bases). Germline lookup yields CDR1 SGHRS and CDR2 YFSETQ. V gave up 4 bases and J gave up 6 bases, with 19 bases separating them. The length of the CDR3 is 15 residues. The CDR3: CASSRGTRSPHGYTF. The CDR3 DNA reads TGCGCCAGCAGCCGCGGGACGCGCAGCCCCCATGGCTACACCTTC.

V usage is TRBV28 and J usage is TRBJ2-1, with 13 bases fitting TRBD2. Germline CDR1 reads MDHEN; CDR2 reads SYDVKM. The CDR3 loop spans 17 amino acids. Trimming at V came to 1 base and at J to 7 bases, leaving 7 bases not matched to a gene. The CDR3 region is CASSLFGLAGVWNEQFF. The CDR3 DNA reads TGTGCCAGCAGTTTATTTGGACTAGCGGGAGTGTGGAATGAGCAGTTCTTC.

This clone was counted once. This chain uses TRBV2 with TRBJ1-1; D gene uncertain. Trimming pared 7 bases from V and 3 bases from J, leaving 6 bases between. The CDR3 covers 11 residues. Per germline, CDR1 SNHLY and CDR2 FYNNEI. In DNA, the CDR3 is TGTGCCAGCAAGCAGGACACTGAAGCTTTCTTT. Translated: CASKQDTEAFF.

A few counts support this clone. The chain combines TRBV6-1 with TRBJ1-1, with 9 bases aligning to TRBD1. This CDR3 is built from 16 residues. The V and J ends lost 1 base and 4 bases, in that order; junction bases with no gene match: 7. The germline gives CDR1 MNHNS, CDR2 SASEGT. In nucleotides, the CDR3 is TGTGCCAGCAGTGAAGGTATTGGGACAGGGAGCACTGAAGCTTTCTTT. Protein sequence: CASSEGIGTGSTEAFF.

This clone has just one count. The V gene is TRBV7-9, the J gene TRBJ2-7, with D perhaps matching TRBD1 (5 bases). With 5 bases removed from V and 3 bases from J, the gap between germline ends came to 11 bases. The CDR3 is made up of 13 amino acids. The germline V gene has CDR1 SEHNR and CDR2 FQNEAQ (reference sequence). The CDR3 DNA reads TGTGCCAGCAGCCAAGGGGTTGGCTACGAGCAGTACTTC. Translation gives CASSQGVGYEQYF. Supplemented by reference TRBV7-9 and TRBJ2-7, the full variable domain reads DTGVSQNPRHKITKRGQNVTFRCDPISEHNRLYWYRQTLGQGPEFLTYFQNEAQLEKSRLLSDRFSAERPKGSFSTLEIQRTEQGDSAMYLCASSQGVGYEQYFGPGTRLTVT.

The chain uses TRBV9 and TRBJ2-7, with 7 nucleotides matching TRBD1. The ends lost 2 bases at V and 5 bases at J; junction bases unmatched: 10. Germline V gives CDR1 SGDLS, CDR2 YYNGEE. The CDR3 length is 15 residues. CDR3 region: CASSVTPGQRDEQYF. CDR3 nucleotides: TGTGCCAGCAGCGTGACGCCGGGACAGAGAGACGAGCAGTACTTC.

The V gene is TRBV7-2, the J gene TRBJ2-1; D is undetermined. The CDR3 extends over 17 amino acids. Germline-derived CDR1 and CDR2 are SGHTA and FQGNSA. Trimming stripped 4 bases from V and 4 bases from J, with 20 bases between. This CDR3 is CASSSTTTRLKYNEQFF. CDR3 nucleotides: TGTGCCAGCAGCTCCACGACGACACGGCTAAAGTACAATGAGCAGTTCTTC.

The V and J genes are TRBV11-3 and TRBJ1-1; D is perhaps TRBD1 (6 bases). This CDR3 spans 14 amino acids. V gave up 4 bases and J gave up 0 bases, with 9 bases separating them. Germline lookup yields CDR1 SGHNT and CDR2 YENEEA. This CDR3 is CASSYRQVNTEAFF. Here the CDR3 DNA reads TGTGCCAGCAGCTACCGACAGGTGAACACTGAAGCTTTCTTT.

The rearrangement uses TRBV7-2 and TRBJ2-7; D might be TRBD2 (5 bases). Trimming shortened V by 1 base and J by 3 bases, and 10 bases separated the two germline ends. The CDR3 extends over 14 amino acids. Germline V lookup: CDR1 SGHTA, CDR2 FQGNSA. DNA of the CDR3: TGTGCCAGCAGCTTAGGGGGAGCGTTCTACGAGCAGTACTTC. Protein: CASSLGGAFYEQYF.

The chain carries TRBV29-1 and TRBJ1-2, with a tentative D call TRBD1 (5 bases). From germline, CDR1 is SQVTM and CDR2 ANQGSEA. Trimming removed 4 bases at V and 0 bases at J, with 15 bases between. This CDR3 is 15 amino acids long. Here the CDR3 DNA reads TGCAGCGTTGTGGGGGAGGATGCTACTAACTATGGCTACACCTTC. Residues: CSVVGEDATNYGYTF. Variable domain in full (rest from reference TRBV29-1 and TRBJ1-2): SAVISQKPSRDICQRGTSLTIQCQVDSQVTMMFWYRQQPGQSLTLIATANQGSEATYESGFVIDKFPISRPNLTFSTLTVSNMSPEDSSIYLCSVVGEDATNYGYTFGSGTRLTVV.

The genes are TRBV6-1 and TRBJ2-7, with D tentatively TRBD1 (6 bases). V shed 3 bases and J shed 10 bases, with 22 bases lying between them. Germline assignment: CDR1 MNHNS and CDR2 SASEGT. The CDR3 covers 15 residues. The CDR3 reads CASSDERGYSILQYF. Written as DNA, the CDR3 is TGTGCCAGCAGTGATGAAAGGGGGTACAGTATTCTACAGTACTTC.

The chain joins TRBV27 to TRBJ1-2, with D perhaps TRBD1 (5 bases). V shed 3 bases and J shed 3 bases, with 17 bases lying between them. The CDR3 length is 16 residues. Germline V lookup: CDR1 MNHEY, CDR2 SMNVEV (reference sequence). CDR3 region: CASSFLVGQTYYGYTF. Written as DNA, the CDR3 is TGTGCCAGCAGTTTCTTGGTGGGGCAGACCTACTATGGCTACACCTTC.

The rearrangement uses TRBV7-9 and TRBJ2-7; 9 bases align to TRBD1. In germline, CDR1 is SEHNR, CDR2 FQNEAQ (reference sequence). The CDR3 sequence is 15 residues long. Trimming cost V 3 bases and J 0 bases; bases outside gene matches: 3. CDR3 sequence reads: CASSFGTGLSYEQYF. In nucleotides, the CDR3 is TGTGCCAGCAGCTTTGGGACAGGGCTCTCCTACGAGCAGTACTTC. Variable domain in full (rest from reference TRBV7-9 and TRBJ2-7): DTGVSQNPRHKITKRGQNVTFRCDPISEHNRLYWYRQTLGQGPEFLTYFQNEAQLEKSRLLSDRFSAERPKGSFSTLEIQRTEQGDSAMYLCASSFGTGLSYEQYFGPGTRLTVT.

This clone was detected once. The genes are TRBV11-2 and TRBJ1-4; perhaps TRBD1 as D (6 bases). Germline V gene sequence: CDR1 SGHAT, CDR2 FQNNGV. The V end was cut by 4 bases, the J end by 10 bases, with 10 bases between. The CDR3 has 12 amino acids. The CDR3 region has the DNA TGTGCCAGCAGCTCAGGGGTGGCAAAACTGTTTTTT. The encoded protein is CASSSGVAKLFF.

This chain uses TRBV11-3 with TRBJ2-2; D uncertain. V was pared by 2 bases and J by 7 bases, with 14 bases between. This CDR3 contains 15 residues. Germline values: CDR1 SGHNT, CDR2 YENEEA. CDR3 protein: CASSLPSDWVGELFF. For the CDR3, the DNA is TGTGCCAGCAGCTTACCATCCGACTGGGTCGGGGAGCTGTTTTTT.

The CDR3 spells CASRLDRGGYEQYF. The CDR3 DNA reads as TGTGCCAGCAGATTAGACAGGGGGGGCTACGAGCAGTACTTC. The chain uses TRBV28 and TRBJ2-7, with 9 bases lining up with TRBD1. With 6 bases clipped from V and 3 bases from J, the junction kept 6 bases outside the gene matches. The CDR3 length is 14 residues. Germline V gene sequence: CDR1 MDHEN, CDR2 SYDVKM.

The rearrangement uses TRBV4-3 and TRBJ1-4; 7 positions match TRBD1. The CDR3 sequence is 15 residues long. The ends lost 5 bases at V and 7 bases at J; junction bases unmatched: 10. The germline V gene encodes CDR1 LGHNA and CDR2 YSLEER. CDR3 region: CASSAQTGLGEKLFF. CDR3 bases: TGCGCCAGCAGCGCGCAGACAGGGTTGGGTGAAAAACTGTTTTTT.